This T cell receptor (beta chain) appears in the sequencing data of a study of T cell repertoires in cytomegalovirus infection. The CDR3 length is 15 residues. With V trimmed by 3 bases and J by 4 bases, 5 bases remained unmatched. TCRdb called the reads again in MiXCR, with one record for every CDR3 protein. The sample has nearly 550,000 distinct CDR3 sequences, 16% seen once. Study-wide results and limits: The ex vivo response was dominated by HLA-C-restricted CMV-specific TCR beta clonotypes.

In regard to this clonotype: Its antigen is unidentified.

The material sequenced was CD8+ T cells from PBMCs. This sequence originates from a human donor in good health (CMV status not recorded). Some clones in this sample may be carry-over from other donors' samples. The chain has TRBV12-3 or TRBV12-4 and TRBJ2-1; 8 positions agree with TRBD1. The CDR3 sequence: CASSFWQGAYNEQFF. CDR3 DNA: TGTGCCAGCAGTTTCTGGCAGGGGGCATACAATGAGCAGTTCTTC.